These 29 T cell receptor beta chains came from one sample sequenced in a study of shared clonotypes between healthy human individuals. Method: immunoSEQ multiplex PCR; TCRdb's copy keeps in-frame clones and lacks some. The sample carries roughly 2 million clones, about 95% recorded once. Source material: naive CD4+ T cells sorted from blood. The subset is: CD45RA+ positively selected. The receptors shown here come from a man younger than 35 in good health.

The table lists this clone with a count of one. CDR3 protein: CAISVSGGNEKLFF. The DNA for the CDR3 is TGTGCCATCAGTGTTTCCGGGGGCAATGAAAAACTGTTTTTT. This chain uses TRBV10-3 with TRBJ1-4; D is perhaps TRBD1 (6 bases). The germline CDR1 and CDR2 sequences are ENHRY and SYGVKD. The CDR3 loop spans 14 amino acids. Trimming shortened V by 4 bases and J by 5 bases, and 11 bases separated the two germline ends.

The genes are TRBV7-2 and TRBJ2-7; unclear D gene. The V gene's germline CDR1 is SGHTA and CDR2 FQGNSA. V was clipped by 1 base and J by 5 bases, with 6 bases between them. The CDR3 contains 12 residues. The CDR3 bases are TGTGCCAGCAGCTTAGATTTCAACGAGCAGTACTTC. This sequence encodes CASSLDFNEQYF.

The rearrangement links TRBV19 to TRBJ1-2, with D uncertain. This CDR3 spans 14 amino acids. The V and J ends lost 3 bases and 4 bases respectively, with 12 bases between them. Germline CDR1 LNHDA, CDR2 SQIVND (reference sequence). The CDR3 here is CASSIRIGSYGYTF. The CDR3 DNA reads as TGTGCCAGTAGTATTCGCATAGGATCCTATGGCTACACCTTC.

The chain uses TRBV11-2 and TRBJ2-7; D not resolved. The CDR3 consists of 10 residues. The V and J ends lost 6 bases and 7 bases respectively, with 7 bases between them. In germline, CDR1 is SGHAT, CDR2 FQNNGV. The CDR3 spells CASSHIEQYF. The CDR3, as DNA: TGTGCCAGCAGTCACATAGAGCAGTACTTC.

This chain's CDR3 is CASSNRGQMNTEAFF. The CDR3 DNA sequence: TGTGCCAGCAGCAACCGCGGACAAATGAACACTGAAGCTTTCTTT. The genes are TRBV7-2 and TRBJ1-1; D perhaps matches TRBD1 (5 bases). V was pared by 5 bases and J by 0 bases, with 13 bases between. This CDR3 comprises 15 residues. CDR1 and CDR2 from the germline V gene are SGHTA and FQGNSA.

The chain carries TRBV7-2 and TRBJ2-1; the D gene could be TRBD1 or TRBD2 (5 bases each). Germline V lookup: CDR1 SGHTA, CDR2 FQGNSA. Trimming took off 6 bases at V and 11 bases at J, with 17 bases between the two ends. This CDR3 is 13 amino acids long. This CDR3 reads CASSQVGDLKQFF. The CDR3 DNA is TGTGCCAGCAGTCAAGTGGGGGATTTGAAGCAGTTCTTC.

V usage is TRBV6-4 and J usage is TRBJ2-1; D is possibly TRBD2 (6 bases). CDR1 MRHNA and CDR2 SNTAGT come from the germline V gene. V dropped 6 bases and J dropped 6 bases, with 18 bases sitting between them. The CDR3 contains 15 residues. This CDR3 reads CASRVAAGTCNEQFF. CDR3 nucleotides: TGTGCCAGCAGGGTAGCGGCAGGGACGTGCAATGAGCAGTTCTTC.

This sequence joins TRBV9 and TRBJ2-1, with 8 nucleotides matching TRBD1. CDR1 and CDR2 (germline): SGDLS, YYNGEE. J lost 5 bases, V lost 0 bases, and 7 bases had no gene match. CDR3 length equals 16 residues. CDR3 sequence (DNA): TGTGCCAGCAGCGTAGCCCCGGCAGGGGGCAACAATGAGCAGTTCTTC. Residues: CASSVAPAGGNNEQFF.

The CDR3 loop reads CAWSDFGNTIYF. DNA for the CDR3: TGTGCCTGGAGTGACTTTGGAAACACCATATATTTT. V and J are TRBV30 and TRBJ1-3, with unresolved D. The V and J ends lost 1 base and 3 bases respectively, with 4 bases between them. CDR3 size: 12 residues. Germline CDR1 is GTSNPN and CDR2 is SVGIG (reference sequence).

V gene TRBV9 combines with J gene TRBJ1-1, with a weak D call TRBD1 (5 bases). From germline, CDR1 is SGDLS and CDR2 YYNGEE. The V end lost 0 bases, the J end lost 3 bases, and 12 bases lay between the germline ends. CDR3 size: 15 residues. The CDR3 region has the DNA TGTGCCAGCAGCGTAGAGGGACGAGGGGACACTGAAGCTTTCTTT. This codes for CASSVEGRGDTEAFF. Combining the CDR3 with reference TRBV9 and TRBJ1-1 gives the whole variable domain DSGVTQTPKHLITATGQRVTLRCSPRSGDLSVYWYQQSLDQGLQFLIQYYNGEERAKGNILERFSAQQFPDLHSELNLSSLELGDSALYFCASSVEGRGDTEAFFGQGTRLTVV.

The chain has TRBV30 and TRBJ1-6; no clear D gene. CDR3 length: 14 amino acids. Trimming removed 5 bases from V and 6 bases from J, with 14 bases in between. The germline V gene encodes CDR1 GTSNPN and CDR2 SVGIG (reference sequence). CDR3 in amino acids: CAWRPSRGNSPLHF. The CDR3 bases are TGTGCCTGGCGACCGAGCAGAGGTAATTCACCCCTCCACTTT.

V is TRBV10-3 and J is TRBJ2-2; perhaps TRBD1 as D (5 bases). Trimming shortened V by 5 bases and J by 3 bases, and 7 bases separated the two germline ends. The CDR3 has 13 amino acids. From germline, CDR1 is ENHRY and CDR2 SYGVKD. The CDR3 here is CAISWGYTGELFF. In DNA, the CDR3 is TGTGCCATCAGTTGGGGCTACACCGGGGAGCTGTTTTTT.

The rearrangement links TRBV5-1 to TRBJ1-6; possible D gene TRBD1, 6 bases. This CDR3 contains 18 residues. The V gene's germline CDR1 is SGHRS and CDR2 YFSETQ. V lost 0 bases and J 10 bases, leaving 23 bases between the germline ends. CDR3 nucleotides: TGCGCCAGCAGCTTGGGACTCACAGGGACACTGAATACCTCACCCCTCCACTTT. Protein: CASSLGLTGTLNTSPLHF.

This chain uses TRBV18 with TRBJ2-7, with D possibly called TRBD1 or TRBD2 (5 bases each). The CDR3 loop spans 13 amino acids. CDR1 and CDR2 from the germline V gene are KGHSH and LQKENI. Trimming took 3 bases from V and 5 from J, leaving 11 bases between them. CDR3 loop: CASSPYEGHEQYF. The CDR3 bases are TGTGCCAGCTCACCTTACGAGGGACACGAGCAGTACTTC.

V and J are TRBV7-2 and TRBJ2-3, with 7 bases that match TRBD2. CDR3 length equals 15 residues. V dropped 1 base and J dropped 6; count of bases not matched to a gene: 7. In germline, CDR1 is SGHTA, CDR2 FQGNSA. CDR3 nucleotides: TGTGCCAGCAGCTTAGAGGGAGGGAGTAGCGATACGCAGTATTTT. Its translation is CASSLEGGSSDTQYF.

V usage is TRBV6-5 and J usage is TRBJ2-3; 9 positions match TRBD2. Unmatched junction bases numbered 6, after V lost 2 bases and J lost 6 bases. Germline CDR1 is MNHEY and CDR2 is SVGAGI. This CDR3 has 15 amino acids. CDR3 coding DNA: TGTGCCAGCAGTTACGCTGGGACTAGCATGGATACGCAGTATTTT. Translating gives CASSYAGTSMDTQYF.

As to this clone: This may stem from a read error, because a much larger clone lies one nucleotide away. Within the sample, other DNA sequences also encode this same CDR3. The chain recombines TRBV27 with TRBJ2-7; maybe TRBD1 (6 bases). Trimming stripped 6 bases from V and 3 bases from J, with 18 bases between. CDR1 is MNHEY, CDR2 SMNVEV, per germline (reference sequence). The CDR3 is 15 residues long. The CDR3 region is CASSLTAGEIYEQYF. The CDR3 bases are TGTGCCAGCAGCTTAACGGCAGGGGAAATCTACGAGCAGTACTTC.

The rearrangement joins TRBV6-1 to TRBJ1-4; no clear D. CDR1 is MNHNS and CDR2 is SASEGT in the germline V gene. The CDR3 spans 13 residues. V gave up 0 bases and J gave up 6 bases, with 5 bases separating them. The CDR3 nucleotides read TGTGCCAGCAGTGAAGCGAGGCATGAAAAACTGTTTTTT. Translation gives CASSEARHEKLFF.

On this clone: Other DNA variants within this sample encode the same CDR3. This chain connects TRBV19 to TRBJ2-2, with a tentative D call TRBD2 (5 bases). Germline V gene lookup returns CDR1 LNHDA and CDR2 SQIVND (reference sequence). This CDR3 spans 14 amino acids. V lost 3 bases, J lost 2 bases, and 7 bases lay in between. The CDR3: CASSIGGNTGELFF. The CDR3 DNA sequence: TGTGCCAGTAGTATTGGAGGCAACACCGGGGAGCTGTTTTTT.

CDR3 coding DNA: TGTGCCAGCAGCTTGCGGGGGTCTACTTATGGCTACACCTTC. This gives the protein CASSLRGSTYGYTF. The gene calls are TRBV5-6 and TRBJ1-2; a weak D match, TRBD1 (5 bases). V lost 1 base and J lost 5, with 12 bases in between. The CDR3 runs 14 residues. CDR1 is SGHDT and CDR2 is YYEEEE in the germline V gene.

The CDR3 sequence is CAWSSAPNLGYTF. Here the CDR3 DNA reads TGTGCCTGGAGTTCAGCCCCGAACTTAGGCTACACCTTC. The chain recombines TRBV30 with TRBJ1-2; D gene unclear. CDR1 is GTSNPN and CDR2 is SVGIG in the germline V gene (reference sequence). The CDR3 is 13 amino acids. V lost 2 bases and J lost 8, with 15 bases in between.

This chain joins TRBV6-1 and TRBJ1-1; TRBD1 aligns across 11 bases. Germline CDR1 reads MNHNS; CDR2 reads SASEGT. The CDR3 runs 15 residues. The ends lost 8 bases at V and 4 bases at J; junction bases unmatched: 9. The CDR3 bases are TGTGCCAGCCAAAGAGCCGGGACAGGGGGCACTGAAGCTTTCTTT. Its translation is CASQRAGTGGTEAFF.

The chain links TRBV14 to TRBJ2-7; TRBD1 agrees at 8 bases. The CDR3 is 16 residues long. After removal of 4 bases from V and 9 bases from J, the junction contained 17 bases not matched to a gene. Germline values: CDR1 SGHDN, CDR2 FVKESK. The CDR3 nucleotides are TGTGCCAGCAGCCCATACCCCCCGGACAGGGAACAAGGGCAGTACTTC. Its translation: CASSPYPPDREQGQYF.

The chain links TRBV11-2 to TRBJ1-1; D remains ambiguous. This CDR3 is 15 amino acids long. The germline V and J ends were trimmed by 0 bases and 1 base, with 9 bases remaining between them. The germline V gene encodes CDR1 SGHAT and CDR2 FQNNGV. The CDR3 DNA follows: TGTGCCAGCAGCTTAGAGCTTGCCGGGAACACTGAAGCTTTCTTT. This sequence encodes CASSLELAGNTEAFF.

The gene calls are TRBV29-1 and TRBJ2-7, with TRBD2 identical over 8 bases. The CDR3 is 13 residues long. With V trimmed by 4 bases and J by 4 bases, 6 bases remained unmatched. The germline V gene encodes CDR1 SQVTM and CDR2 ANQGSEA. The CDR3 coding sequence is TGCAGCGTTGCTACTAGCGGAGCATACGAGCAGTACTTC. It translates to CSVATSGAYEQYF.

The rearrangement links TRBV21-1 to TRBJ1-2; TRBD1, as called in the table, went unchecked against the DNA. TRBV21-1 is an annotated pseudogene. The CDR3 runs 16 residues. The CDR3 spells CASSKAQGLFLYGYTF. The CDR3 DNA follows: TGTGCCAGCAGCAAAGCACAGGGCCTCTTTCTCTATGGCTACACCTTC.

This chain joins TRBV11-2 and TRBJ2-1; weak D call: TRBD2 (5 bases). The CDR3 contains 15 residues. The V and J ends lost 1 base and 9 bases respectively, with 16 bases between them. Germline V gene data show CDR1 as SGHAT and CDR2 as FQNNGV. Written as DNA, the CDR3 is TGTGCCAGCAGCTTAGCATTGGGAAGCGGTCCTGAGCAGTTCTTC. Protein product: CASSLALGSGPEQFF.

V gene TRBV29-1 combines with J gene TRBJ2-1; maybe TRBD2 (6 bases). V was cut by 5 bases and J by 7 bases, with 12 bases left in between. Germline CDR1 is SQVTM and CDR2 is ANQGSEA. CDR3 size: 12 residues. Written as DNA, the CDR3 is TGCAGCGTTCACCCTGGAGGGAATGAGCAGTTCTTC. This gives the protein CSVHPGGNEQFF.

This sequence joins TRBV28 and TRBJ1-2, with 7 positions matching TRBD1. The CDR3 sequence is 16 residues long. Germline V gene sequence: CDR1 MDHEN, CDR2 SYDVKM. The V segment lost 4 bases and the J segment 1 base; nucleotides outside the gene matches: 9. In DNA form, the CDR3 reads TGTGCCAGCAGTTCCCCTGGAGGGGGCCTTAACTATGGCTACACCTTC. This translates into CASSSPGGGLNYGYTF.